This TCR beta chain comes out of a study of blood T cells in healthy people across ages. The second PCR ran roughly 6 to 11 cycles with a sample-barcoded 5' primer and J-beta primers. MiXCR, run by TCRdb on the 5' RACE reads, gives a single entry per CDR3 protein. The sample consists of almost 300,000 distinct CDR3 sequences, roughly 26% of them appearing once. CDR3 length: 16 residues. Germline lookup yields CDR1 SGDLS and CDR2 YYNGEE. Trimming shortened V by 3 bases and J by 1 base, and 16 bases separated the two germline ends. The J gene is TRBJ1-1, the V gene TRBV9; no definite D call. This TCR was sampled from a woman aged 70 to 79 in good health. The sample was blood. The CDR3 nucleotides read TGTGCCAGCAGCGCTCAGCTATACGATTCGAACACTGAAGCTTTCTTT. The encoded protein is CASSAQLYDSNTEAFF.